The present entry profiles one TCR beta chain with its context. The data belong to a study of cytomegalovirus exposure and HLA in healthy donors. 60 Vbeta and 13 Jbeta primers were used in PCR. Assay used: immunoSEQ multiplex PCR; TCRdb lists only in-frame clones, some missing. Among around 150,000 clones, 75% were seen once, and the ten largest hold 4.9%. The V end was cut by 9 bases, the J end by 1 base, with 15 bases between. CDR1 is LNHDA, CDR2 SQIVND, per germline (reference sequence). The CDR3 sequence is 14 residues long. Sequencing input: PBMCs. The chain recombines TRBV19 with TRBJ1-1; the D is unclear. The sequence derives from a male donor in good health and CMV-seronegative. The CDR3 DNA sequence: TGTGCCAGCGAAATGGGCAGTTCGAACACTGAAGCTTTCTTT. Its protein product is CASEMGSSNTEAFF.